This T cell receptor beta chain was captured in a study of control samples from healthy donors and cancer patients. J gave up 4 bases and V 6 bases, and 5 bases lay outside the gene matches. CDR3 size: 14 residues. The germline gives CDR1 ENHRY, CDR2 SYGVKD. TCRdb's copy holds only in-frame clones and misses some; the assay was immunoSEQ multiplex PCR. The table has roughly 150,000 clones, 93% seen once; the top ten hold 2% to 2.5%. The chain links TRBV10-3 to TRBJ1-3; 8 bases match TRBD1. This clonotype originated in a man aged 45-65 years in good health. Sequencing used blood. CDR3 in amino acids: CAIRSDRDGNTIYF. DNA for the CDR3: TGTGCCATCAGGTCGGACAGGGACGGAAACACCATATATTTT.